A selection of T cell receptor beta chains follows, all from one sample in a study of T cell responses to AZD1222 COVID-19 vaccine. Libraries were prepared by immunoSEQ multiplex PCR; TCRdb keeps only in-frame clonotypes and omits some of them. The data contain under 200,000 clones, 85% to 95% of them singletons. Sequencing used peripheral blood, obtained on day 0 of AZD1222 vaccination. The receptors come from an adult in good health. Each CDR3 is given with its conserved first and last residue. D genes are given only for firm matches. The size field is filled for only some rows; it gives once, few, many or a size class.

clone_size: -
v_call: TRBV13
j_call: TRBJ1-1
d_call: -
cdr3_nt: TGTGCCAGCAGCTTAGACCCCCGGGGGACCGGGGCTTTCTTT
cdr3_aa: CASSLDPRGTGAFF

clone_size: -
v_call: TRBV30
j_call: TRBJ2-7
d_call: -
cdr3_nt: TGTGCCTGGAGTGTACCGGCCTACGAGCAGTACTTC
cdr3_aa: CAWSVPAYEQYF

clone_size: -
v_call: TRBV28
j_call: TRBJ1-2
d_call: TRBD1
cdr3_nt: TGTGCCAGCAGCCCCGGGACAGGGGGCGAGAGCCGCACCTTC
cdr3_aa: CASSPGTGGESRTF

clone_size: -
v_call: TRBV11-2
j_call: TRBJ2-5
d_call: -
cdr3_nt: TGTGCCAGCAGCTTAGACCGGAAGGTCCAAGAGACCCAGTACTTC
cdr3_aa: CASSLDRKVQETQYF

clone_size: -
v_call: TRBV2
j_call: TRBJ1-4
d_call: TRBD1
cdr3_nt: TGTGCCAGCAGTGGCAGGGGGGGGGAAAAACTGTTTTTT
cdr3_aa: CASSGRGGEKLFF

clone_size: -
v_call: TRBV7-8
j_call: TRBJ2-7
d_call: -
cdr3_nt: TGTGCCAGCAGCTTAGACCCCCAGGATCTTACCGCCATCTACGAGCAGTACTTC
cdr3_aa: CASSLDPQDLTAIYEQYF

clone_size: -
v_call: TRBV14
j_call: TRBJ1-2
d_call: -
cdr3_nt: TGTGCCAGCAGCCGGGTGAGGGGCTCCTCCTATGGCTACACCTTC
cdr3_aa: CASSRVRGSSYGYTF

clone_size: -
v_call: TRBV18
j_call: TRBJ1-2
d_call: -
cdr3_nt: TGTGCCAGCTCACCCGGCAGCGACTATGGCTACACCTTC
cdr3_aa: CASSPGSDYGYTF

clone_size: -
v_call: TRBV7-8
j_call: TRBJ2-2
d_call: -
cdr3_nt: TGTGCCAGCAGCCCCGGGCCTTCCGGGGAGCTGTTTTTT
cdr3_aa: CASSPGPSGELFF

clone_size: -
v_call: TRBV5-4
j_call: TRBJ2-5
d_call: TRBD1
cdr3_nt: TGTGCCAGCCGGACAGGGCCAGAGACCCAGTACTTC
cdr3_aa: CASRTGPETQYF

clone_size: -
v_call: TRBV7-9
j_call: TRBJ2-3
d_call: -
cdr3_nt: TGTGCCAGCGGGCTTGTGGCCCCTAATACGCAGTATTTT
cdr3_aa: CASGLVAPNTQYF

clone_size: -
v_call: TRBV5-5
j_call: TRBJ1-3
d_call: TRBD1
cdr3_nt: TGTGCCAGCAGCCCCGGGACAGTCGGGGGAAACACCATATATTTT
cdr3_aa: CASSPGTVGGNTIYF

clone_size: once
v_call: TRBV5-1
j_call: TRBJ1-1
d_call: TRBD1
cdr3_nt: TGCGCCAGCAGCTCGGGAACCATACAGGGGACTGAAGCTTTCTTT
cdr3_aa: CASSSGTIQGTEAFF

clone_size: -
v_call: TRBV29-1
j_call: TRBJ1-3
d_call: -
cdr3_nt: TGCAGCGTGCGGCGATCTGGAAACACCATATATTTT
cdr3_aa: CSVRRSGNTIYF

clone_size: -
v_call: TRBV11-2
j_call: TRBJ1-2
d_call: -
cdr3_nt: TGTGCCAGCAGCGCCGAAACCTATGGCTACACCTTC
cdr3_aa: CASSAETYGYTF

clone_size: -
v_call: TRBV7-8
j_call: TRBJ1-1
d_call: -
cdr3_nt: TGTGCCAGCACCCTAGGGGGGGAAACTGAAGCTTTCTTT
cdr3_aa: CASTLGGETEAFF

clone_size: few
v_call: TRBV28
j_call: TRBJ1-5
d_call: TRBD1
cdr3_nt: TGTGCCAGCAGTCCCGGACAGGAGTATCAGCCCCAGCATTTT
cdr3_aa: CASSPGQEYQPQHF

clone_size: -
v_call: TRBV7-2
j_call: TRBJ2-7
d_call: -
cdr3_nt: TGTGCCAGCAGCTTCAGGCGGCGCTCCTACGAGCAGTACTTC
cdr3_aa: CASSFRRRSYEQYF

clone_size: -
v_call: TRBV27
j_call: TRBJ1-5
d_call: TRBD1
cdr3_nt: TGTGCCAGCAGTCGGACAGGGAGCAATCAGCCCCAGCATTTT
cdr3_aa: CASSRTGSNQPQHF

clone_size: -
v_call: TRBV6-1
j_call: TRBJ2-7
d_call: TRBD1
cdr3_nt: TGTGCCAGCAGTGATGGAGGGACAGGGCCCTACGAGCAGTACTTC
cdr3_aa: CASSDGGTGPYEQYF

clone_size: -
v_call: TRBV4-1
j_call: TRBJ2-2
d_call: TRBD1
cdr3_nt: TGCGCCAGCAGCCACCACAGGGGGTCAACCGGGGAGCTGTTTTTT
cdr3_aa: CASSHHRGSTGELFF

clone_size: -
v_call: TRBV27
j_call: TRBJ1-5
d_call: TRBD1
cdr3_nt: TGTGCCAGCAGTTTATCTGGGACAGGGGGCAATCAGCCCCAGCATTTT
cdr3_aa: CASSLSGTGGNQPQHF

clone_size: -
v_call: TRBV12-3/TRBV12-4
j_call: TRBJ1-3
d_call: -
cdr3_nt: TGTGCCAGCAGCTCGAGAAACACCATATATTTT
cdr3_aa: CASSSRNTIYF

clone_size: -
v_call: TRBV7-9
j_call: TRBJ2-7
d_call: TRBD2
cdr3_nt: TGTGCCAGCAGCCCTAGCGGGCCCTCCTACGAGCAGTACTTC
cdr3_aa: CASSPSGPSYEQYF

clone_size: -
v_call: TRBV4-2
j_call: TRBJ1-2
d_call: -
cdr3_nt: TGTGCCAGCAGCCAAGATCCCGGAGGGGGTGGCTACACCTTC
cdr3_aa: CASSQDPGGGGYTF

clone_size: -
v_call: TRBV9
j_call: TRBJ2-7
d_call: -
cdr3_nt: TGTGCCAGCAGCGCGGGACTCCTGAGCTCCTACGAGCAGTACTTC
cdr3_aa: CASSAGLLSSYEQYF

clone_size: -
v_call: TRBV10-1
j_call: TRBJ1-1
d_call: -
cdr3_nt: TGCGCCAGCAGGACTTCGACGGTGATGAACACTGAAGCTTTCTTT
cdr3_aa: CASRTSTVMNTEAFF

clone_size: -
v_call: TRBV2
j_call: TRBJ2-7
d_call: TRBD2
cdr3_nt: TGTGCCAGCAGTGATGGTGCGGGAGGTTTTTTC
cdr3_aa: CASSDGAGGFF

clone_size: -
v_call: TRBV11-2
j_call: TRBJ1-5
d_call: TRBD1
cdr3_nt: TGTGCCAGCAGCTATACAGGGGGCCGCAATCAGCCCCAGCATTTT
cdr3_aa: CASSYTGGRNQPQHF

clone_size: -
v_call: TRBV10-3
j_call: TRBJ1-2
d_call: TRBD1
cdr3_nt: TGTGCCATCAGTGAATTCAAGGGGGCCAACTATGGCTACACCTTC
cdr3_aa: CAISEFKGANYGYTF

clone_size: -
v_call: TRBV27
j_call: TRBJ2-7
d_call: -
cdr3_nt: TGTGCCAGCAGTTGGAAATCCGGGAACTACGAGCAGTACTTC
cdr3_aa: CASSWKSGNYEQYF

clone_size: -
v_call: TRBV3-1/TRBV3-2
j_call: TRBJ2-7
d_call: -
cdr3_nt: TGTGCCAGCAGCCAAAGGGTGGCCTACGAGCAGTACTTC
cdr3_aa: CASSQRVAYEQYF

clone_size: -
v_call: TRBV5-4
j_call: TRBJ2-5
d_call: TRBD1
cdr3_nt: TGTGCCAGCAGCCCCCCCACCGGGGACAGAGGCGTGCAGACCCAGTACTTC
cdr3_aa: CASSPPTGDRGVQTQYF

clone_size: once
v_call: TRBV4-1
j_call: TRBJ1-5
d_call: TRBD1
cdr3_nt: TGCGCCAGCAGCCAAGGGACAGGGCCGCAGCCCCAGCATTTT
cdr3_aa: CASSQGTGPQPQHF

clone_size: -
v_call: TRBV5-1
j_call: TRBJ2-5
d_call: -
cdr3_nt: TGCGCCAGCAGCTTGGAGGGGGTCAAGACGGAGACCCAGTACTTC
cdr3_aa: CASSLEGVKTETQYF

clone_size: -
v_call: TRBV18
j_call: TRBJ1-3
d_call: -
cdr3_nt: TGTGCCAGCTCAACGGTGAACACCGGGACCGCTGGAAACACCATATATTTT
cdr3_aa: CASSTVNTGTAGNTIYF

clone_size: once
v_call: TRBV7-9
j_call: TRBJ1-1
d_call: -
cdr3_nt: TGTGCCAGCAGCTTAGCCCAGTTTAACGAAGCTTTCTTT
cdr3_aa: CASSLAQFNEAFF

clone_size: -
v_call: TRBV6-5
j_call: TRBJ2-2
d_call: -
cdr3_nt: TGTGCCAGCACCCTTTGGAGGGGTTCGTCCGGGGAGCTGTTTTTT
cdr3_aa: CASTLWRGSSGELFF

clone_size: -
v_call: TRBV6-5
j_call: TRBJ2-7
d_call: -
cdr3_nt: TGTGCCAGCAGTTACGCGTTGAGTTTCTCCTACGAGCAGTACTTC
cdr3_aa: CASSYALSFSYEQYF

clone_size: -
v_call: TRBV19
j_call: TRBJ2-2
d_call: -
cdr3_nt: TGTGCCAGCATATCTGGGTTCACGAACACCGGGGAGCTGTTTTTT
cdr3_aa: CASISGFTNTGELFF

clone_size: -
v_call: TRBV10-3
j_call: TRBJ1-5
d_call: -
cdr3_nt: TGTGCCATCAGTGGAGGCAGGGAAAGCAATCAGCCCCAGCATTTT
cdr3_aa: CAISGGRESNQPQHF

clone_size: -
v_call: TRBV30
j_call: TRBJ1-1
d_call: -
cdr3_nt: TGTGCCTGGACACAATCCCTCAGGGGCAGGGGCACTGAAGCTTTCTTT
cdr3_aa: CAWTQSLRGRGTEAFF

clone_size: -
v_call: TRBV29-1
j_call: TRBJ1-4
d_call: -
cdr3_nt: TGCAGCGTTGTAACAGTTAATGAAAAACTGTTTTTT
cdr3_aa: CSVVTVNEKLFF

clone_size: -
v_call: TRBV6-1
j_call: TRBJ2-1
d_call: TRBD2
cdr3_nt: TGTGCCAGCAGTGGAGGGGGGCGGGAGGGCGTTAATGAGCAGTTCTTC
cdr3_aa: CASSGGGREGVNEQFF

clone_size: -
v_call: TRBV27
j_call: TRBJ2-1
d_call: -
cdr3_nt: TGTGCCAGCAGTTTATTTCTCCGGGCTGAGCAGTTCTTC
cdr3_aa: CASSLFLRAEQFF

clone_size: -
v_call: TRBV5-1
j_call: TRBJ2-7
d_call: TRBD2
cdr3_nt: TGCGCCAGCAGCTTGGAGGGACTAGCGGCATACGAGCAGTACTTC
cdr3_aa: CASSLEGLAAYEQYF

clone_size: -
v_call: TRBV6-2/TRBV6-3
j_call: TRBJ1-1
d_call: -
cdr3_nt: TGTGCCAGCAGTTACGGGCAGAACACTGAAGCTTTCTTT
cdr3_aa: CASSYGQNTEAFF

clone_size: -
v_call: TRBV18
j_call: TRBJ2-2
d_call: TRBD2
cdr3_nt: TGTGCCAGCTCACCACTATCACTAGCGGCGAACACCGGGGAGCTGTTTTTT
cdr3_aa: CASSPLSLAANTGELFF

clone_size: -
v_call: TRBV7-2
j_call: TRBJ2-7
d_call: -
cdr3_nt: TGTGCCAGCAGCTTAGTTTCCGACTACGAGCAGTACTTC
cdr3_aa: CASSLVSDYEQYF

clone_size: -
v_call: TRBV3-1/TRBV3-2
j_call: TRBJ1-2
d_call: -
cdr3_nt: TGTGCCAGCAGCCAACCGGCGGGTATTTTTTTCTTC
cdr3_aa: CASSQPAGIFFF

clone_size: -
v_call: TRBV9
j_call: TRBJ1-3
d_call: TRBD1
cdr3_nt: TGTGCCAGCAGCGTAGGGGACAGCTCTGGAAACACCATATATTTT
cdr3_aa: CASSVGDSSGNTIYF